The 19 T cell receptor beta chains given below trace back to one sample, sequenced in a study of blood T cell repertoires in COVID-19. Sequencing was performed with immunoSEQ multiplex PCR; in TCRdb, only in-frame clones are kept and a portion is missing. The repertoire holds under 200,000 clones, about 84% seen once, with around 5.7% in the top ten. The sample was PBMCs or T cells enriched from blood (not recorded which). Receptor source: a man aged 35-49 years with acute COVID-19.

The chain joins TRBV7-3 to TRBJ2-1; possible D gene TRBD2, 5 bases. Germline-derived CDR1 and CDR2 are SGHTA and FQGTGA. The CDR3 totals 13 residues. V was trimmed by 2 bases and J by 8 bases, leaving 10 bases between them. The chain's CDR3 is CASSLLSGDEQFF. The CDR3 coding sequence is TGTGCCAGCAGCTTACTTTCCGGGGATGAGCAGTTCTTC.

Only one count was recorded for this clone. The CDR3 protein is CASSDKREIWPYNEQFF. The CDR3 DNA reads TGTGCCAGCAGCGATAAGCGGGAGATTTGGCCCTACAATGAGCAGTTCTTC. V gene TRBV5-4 combines with J gene TRBJ2-1, with 8 bases aligning to TRBD2. This CDR3 contains 17 residues. Germline assignment: CDR1 SGHNT and CDR2 YYREEE (reference sequence). The J segment lost 2 bases and the V segment lost 4 bases, leaving 11 bases of the junction unmatched.

The chain joins TRBV27 to TRBJ1-1; 8 bases line up with TRBD1. V lost 6 bases to trimming and J lost 0 bases; unmatched junction nucleotides: 9. CDR3 length: 16 residues. CDR1 and CDR2 (germline): MNHEY, SMNVEV (reference sequence). In nucleotides, the CDR3 is TGTGCCAGCAGCTCCCGGGACAGGACTTTGAACACTGAAGCTTTCTTT. Translation: CASSSRDRTLNTEAFF.

In DNA, the CDR3 is TGTGCCAGCAGCGCGGACAGTACTAGCAATCAGCCCCAGCATTTT. It is translated as CASSADSTSNQPQHF. This chain uses TRBV7-2 with TRBJ1-5; D perhaps matches TRBD1 (6 bases). Trimming left V 5 bases short and J 0 bases short, with 11 bases between. The length of the CDR3 is 15 residues. CDR1 is SGHTA and CDR2 is FQGNSA in the germline V gene.

V and J are TRBV28 and TRBJ2-1; D may be TRBD1 (7 bases). V shed 2 bases and J shed 8 bases, with 16 bases lying between them. The CDR3 sequence is 15 residues long. Germline V gives CDR1 MDHEN, CDR2 SYDVKM. CDR3 protein: CASSLRQGGRDEQFF. Written as DNA, the CDR3 is TGTGCCAGCAGTTTAAGGCAGGGGGGTCGGGATGAGCAGTTCTTC.

The chain combines TRBV5-6 with TRBJ2-7, with D possibly being TRBD1 (5 bases). The length of the CDR3 is 12 residues. V was pared by 3 bases and J by 3 bases, with 7 bases between. Germline V lookup: CDR1 SGHDT, CDR2 YYEEEE. In DNA, the CDR3 is TGTGCCAGCAGCTCGACAGACTACGAGCAGTACTTC. Translation gives CASSSTDYEQYF.

The V call is TRBV27, the J call TRBJ2-5, with D unresolved. CDR1 MNHEY and CDR2 SMNVEV come from the germline V gene (reference sequence). The length of the CDR3 is 13 residues. V was cut by 10 bases and J by 5 bases, with 17 bases left in between. CDR3 sequence reads: CATKTDPLETQYF. The CDR3 coding sequence is TGTGCCACCAAAACAGATCCCCTCGAGACCCAGTACTTC.

This chain uses TRBV15 with TRBJ1-2; D gene uncertain. This CDR3 has 16 residues. CDR1 is LNHNV, CDR2 YYDKDF, per germline (reference sequence). V gave up 0 bases and J gave up 4 bases, with 15 bases separating them. The CDR3: CATSRDQAEAIYGYTF. The DNA of the CDR3 is TGTGCCACCAGCAGAGATCAGGCAGAAGCAATCTATGGCTACACCTTC.

A single count supports this clone. The chain recombines TRBV3-1 (or the pseudogene TRBV3-2) with TRBJ2-1; 9 bases are shared with TRBD1. V lost 6 bases, J lost 9 bases, and 9 bases stayed unmatched. Germline assignment: CDR1 LGHDT and CDR2 YNNKEL (reference sequence). The CDR3 loop spans 14 amino acids. The CDR3 DNA sequence: TGTGCCAGCAGTTTGAAAGGGACAGGGTCTGAGCAGTTCTTC. The encoded protein is CASSLKGTGSEQFF.

The chain is built from TRBV5-1 and TRBJ1-4, with a possible D match to TRBD1 (6 bases). CDR1 SGHRS and CDR2 YFSETQ come from the germline V gene. Trimming took off 6 bases at V and 6 bases at J, with 18 bases between the two ends. The CDR3 runs to 15 residues. In DNA, the CDR3 is TGCGCCAGCAACCCCGGGGGGCCGGGGGATGAAAAACTGTTTTTT. It specifies CASNPGGPGDEKLFF.

J is TRBJ2-7 and V is TRBV27; 9 bases fit TRBD2. V gave up 6 bases and J gave up 1 base; unmatched junction bases: 4. Germline V gives CDR1 MNHEY, CDR2 SMNVEV (reference sequence). CDR3 size: 14 residues. The CDR3 loop reads CASRRLADSYEQYF. The CDR3 nucleotides read TGTGCCAGCAGGCGACTAGCGGATTCCTACGAGCAGTACTTC.

The CDR3 DNA reads as TGTGCCAGCAGCGGGGAGGGACGGGTTCAAGAGACCCAGTACTTC. Translation gives CASSGEGRVQETQYF. The chain links TRBV7-6 to TRBJ2-5; 7 nucleotides align to TRBD2. Germline trimming cut 5 bases from V and 2 bases from J; bases unmatched to any gene: 8. This CDR3 is 15 amino acids long. In germline, CDR1 is SGHVS, CDR2 FNYEAQ.

The V and J genes are TRBV6-5 and TRBJ1-5; a possible D gene is TRBD1 (5 bases). The CDR3 has 15 residues. The V end lost 2 bases, the J end lost 2 bases, and 10 bases lay between the germline ends. Germline values: CDR1 MNHEY, CDR2 SVGAGI. CDR3 sequence: CASSYGGNGNQPQHF. In DNA form, the CDR3 reads TGTGCCAGCAGTTACGGGGGGAACGGCAATCAGCCCCAGCATTTT.

The V gene is TRBV5-4, the J gene TRBJ2-3, with 7 bases that match TRBD2. V lost 0 bases, J lost 3 bases, and 4 bases stayed unmatched. Germline V CDR1 and CDR2: SGHNT, YYREEE (reference sequence). The length of the CDR3 is 15 residues. CDR3: CASSLGGRGTDTQYF. CDR3 in DNA: TGTGCCAGCAGCTTGGGCGGGAGAGGGACAGATACGCAGTATTTT. Together with reference TRBV5-4 and TRBJ2-3, the CDR3 gives the full variable domain: ETGVTQSPTHLIKTRGQQVTLRCSSQSGHNTVSWYQQALGQGPQFIFQYYREEENGRGNFPPRFSGLQFPNYSSELNVNALELDDSALYLCASSLGGRGTDTQYFGPGTRLTVL.

This chain uses TRBV13 with TRBJ1-5; D uncertain. The V end lost 4 bases, the J end lost 3 bases, and 10 bases lay between the germline ends. The CDR3 length is 14 residues. The V gene's germline CDR1 is PRHDT and CDR2 FYEKMQ (reference sequence). The CDR3 spells CASSSRHLNQPQHF. The DNA of the CDR3 is TGTGCCAGCAGCTCACGACACCTCAATCAGCCCCAGCATTTT.

The chain recombines TRBV14 with TRBJ2-3; 9 nucleotides align to TRBD2. The ends lost 3 bases at V and 2 bases at J; junction bases unmatched: 6. Germline CDR1 is SGHDN and CDR2 is FVKESK. The CDR3 has 16 amino acids. The CDR3 loop reads CASSHILAGPTDTQYF. The CDR3 bases are TGTGCCAGCAGCCATATTCTAGCGGGACCCACAGATACGCAGTATTTT.

The J gene is TRBJ1-2, the V gene TRBV4-2; 8 nucleotides match TRBD1. Trimming removed 3 bases from V and 5 bases from J; junction bases left unmatched: 8. Germline CDR1 and CDR2: LGHNA and YNFKEQ. The CDR3 is made up of 15 amino acids. DNA of the CDR3: TGTGCCAGCAGCCAGACAGGGGTGGAGGGGTATGGCTACACCTTC. This codes for CASSQTGVEGYGYTF.

This clone was detected many times. The chain uses TRBV2 and TRBJ1-5; D perhaps matches TRBD1 (6 bases). V was cut by 2 bases and J by 5 bases, with 10 bases left in between. The CDR3 spans 14 residues. Germline V gene lookup returns CDR1 SNHLY and CDR2 FYNNEI. The CDR3 here is CASSETDRYQPQHF. Written as DNA, the CDR3 is TGTGCCAGCAGTGAAACGGACAGATATCAGCCCCAGCATTTT.

This chain links TRBV14 with TRBJ1-1, with a possible D match to TRBD1 (5 bases). The germline CDR1 and CDR2 sequences are SGHDN and FVKESK. The length of the CDR3 is 13 residues. V lost 3 bases, J lost 6 bases, and 11 bases lay in between. CDR3 loop: CASSHPGGAEAFF. The CDR3 coding sequence is TGTGCCAGCAGCCACCCGGGGGGAGCTGAAGCTTTCTTT.